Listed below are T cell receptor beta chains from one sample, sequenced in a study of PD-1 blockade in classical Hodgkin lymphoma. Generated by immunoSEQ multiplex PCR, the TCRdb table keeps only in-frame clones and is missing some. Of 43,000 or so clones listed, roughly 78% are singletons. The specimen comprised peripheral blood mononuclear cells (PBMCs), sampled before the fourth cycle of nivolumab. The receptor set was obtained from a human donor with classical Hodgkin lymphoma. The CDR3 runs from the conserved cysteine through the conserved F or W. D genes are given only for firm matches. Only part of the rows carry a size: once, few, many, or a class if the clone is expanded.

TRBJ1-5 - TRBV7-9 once CASSDSVNQPQHF TGTGCCAGCAGCGATTCGGTCAATCAGCCCCAGCATTTT
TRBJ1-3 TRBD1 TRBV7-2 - CASSRTGAGNTIYF TGTGCCAGCAGCCGGACAGGGGCTGGAAACACCATATATTTT
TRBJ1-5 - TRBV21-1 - CASSKEKWGVGTDDLRQPQHF -
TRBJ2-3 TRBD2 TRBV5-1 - CASSLGLAGTDTQYF TGCGCCAGCAGCCTGGGACTAGCGGGCACAGATACGCAGTATTTT
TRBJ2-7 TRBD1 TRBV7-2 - CASRDDRAYEQYF TGTGCCAGCAGAGACGACAGGGCCTACGAGCAGTACTTC
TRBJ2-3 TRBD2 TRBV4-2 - CASSQEGSGGTDTQYF TGTGCCAGCAGCCAAGAGGGTAGCGGGGGGACGGATACGCAGTATTTT
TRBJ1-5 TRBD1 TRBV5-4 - CASSFPRGPNQPQHF TGTGCCAGCAGCTTTCCCAGGGGGCCTAATCAGCCCCAGCATTTT
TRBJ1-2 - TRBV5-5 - CASSFRYQQAYGYTF TGTGCCAGCAGCTTTAGGTATCAACAGGCCTATGGCTACACCTTC
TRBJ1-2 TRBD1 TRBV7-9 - CASSPGTGVGYTF TGTGCCAGCAGTCCCGGGACAGGGGTTGGCTACACCTTC
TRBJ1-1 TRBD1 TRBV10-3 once CAISGGQGREAFF TGTGCCATCAGTGGGGGACAGGGACGAGAAGCTTTCTTT
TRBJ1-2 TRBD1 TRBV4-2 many CASSPADRGNYGYTF TGTGCCAGCAGCCCAGCGGACAGGGGAAACTATGGCTACACCTTC
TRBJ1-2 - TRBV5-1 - CASSLQGYGYTF TGCGCCAGCAGCTTACAGGGTTATGGCTACACCTTC
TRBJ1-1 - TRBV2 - CASSLELNTEAFF TGTGCCAGCTCCCTAGAGTTGAACACTGAAGCTTTCTTT
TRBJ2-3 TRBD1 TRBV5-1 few CASSLYRTGGGTDTQYF TGCGCCAGCAGCCTTTATAGGACAGGGGGCGGGACAGATACGCAGTATTTT
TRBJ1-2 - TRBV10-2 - CASTSRDQGGGYTF TGCGCCAGCACCTCCCGGGACCAGGGTGGTGGCTACACCTTC
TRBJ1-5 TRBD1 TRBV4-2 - CASSQGTGGNQPQHF TGTGCCAGCAGCCAAGGGACAGGGGGGAATCAGCCCCAGCATTTT
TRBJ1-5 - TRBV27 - CASRMDYNQPQHF TGTGCCAGCAGAATGGATTATAATCAGCCCCAGCATTTT
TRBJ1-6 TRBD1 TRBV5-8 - CASSSGGQGNSPLHF TGTGCCAGCAGCTCCGGGGGACAGGGAAATTCACCCCTCCACTTT
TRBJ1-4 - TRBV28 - CASSLLEVEKLFF TGTGCCAGCAGTTTGTTGGAGGTTGAAAAACTGTTTTTT
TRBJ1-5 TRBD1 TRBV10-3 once CAISPTGGDQPQHF TGTGCCATCAGCCCGACAGGGGGCGATCAGCCCCAGCATTTT
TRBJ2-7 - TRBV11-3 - CASSPQHEQYF TGTGCCAGCAGCCCCCAGCACGAGCAGTACTTC
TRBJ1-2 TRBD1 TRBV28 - CASRKWTGDRGYTF TGTGCCAGCAGGAAATGGACAGGGGATAGGGGCTACACCTTC
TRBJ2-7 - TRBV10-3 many CAISEEGREQYF TGTGCCATCAGTGAGGAGGGGCGCGAGCAGTACTTC
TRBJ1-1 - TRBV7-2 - CASSWEGEAFF TGTGCCAGCAGCTGGGAAGGTGAAGCTTTCTTT
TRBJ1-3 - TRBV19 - CASSIDGRLSGNTIYF TGTGCCAGTAGTATAGATGGGCGGCTCTCTGGAAACACCATATATTTT
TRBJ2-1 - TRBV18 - CASSPRDGYNEQFF TGTGCCAGCTCACCGCGGGACGGTTACAATGAGCAGTTCTTC
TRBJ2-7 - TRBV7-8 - CASSLPLSSYEQYF TGTGCCAGCAGCTTACCACTTAGCTCCTACGAGCAGTACTTC
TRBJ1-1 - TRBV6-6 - CASSYSTGSTFF TGTGCCAGCAGTTACTCAACAGGGAGCACTTTCTTT
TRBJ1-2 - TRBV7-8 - CASSLVVNYGYTF TGTGCCAGCAGCTTAGTGGTGAACTATGGCTACACCTTC
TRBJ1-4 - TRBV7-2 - CASTRATNEKLFF TGTGCCAGCACTCGTGCTACTAATGAAAAACTGTTTTTT
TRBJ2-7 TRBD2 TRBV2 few CAQSGGEQYF TGTGCCCAATCCGGGGGGGAGCAGTACTTC
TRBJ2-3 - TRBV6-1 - CATVHIRTDTQYF TGTGCCACCGTACATATACGCACAGATACGCAGTATTTT
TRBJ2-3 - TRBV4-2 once CASSPQGGLDTDTQYF TGTGCCAGCAGCCCTCAGGGGGGGCTAGACACAGATACGCAGTATTTT
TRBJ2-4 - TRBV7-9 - CASSLAGAKNIQYF TGTGCCAGCAGTTTGGCTGGAGCCAAAAACATTCAGTACTTC